This T cell receptor (beta chain) stems from a study of breast tumors, draining lymph nodes, adjacent tissues. Study-level findings and limits: Most tumor T cells seemingly derive from lymph node, then expand in tumor. Luminal-like breast cancer showed significantly higher tumor–nontumor repertoire similarity than basal-like. Tumors had less TCR diversity than lymph nodes, more than nontumor tissue. The lymph node origin of tumor T cells was framed as consistent with a hypothesis, not demonstrated.

TCRdb re-derived calls from the multiplex PCR reads in MiXCR, one entry per CDR3 protein. The top ten hold around 1% of the sample, which has 200,000 to 300,000 distinct CDR3 sequences, roughly 31% seen once. This CDR3 contains 12 residues. The trim removed 5 bases at V and 6 bases at J, leaving 5 bases unmatched. Looked up from germline, CDR1 is GTSNPN and CDR2 is SVGIG (reference sequence). As to this clonotype: As yet, its antigen is unknown. Possible read error: a much larger clone is one base away.

Samples came from axillary lymph nodes draining the breast cancer. Sequenced: axillary lymph node tissue. This receptor was identified in a female donor with breast cancer. Some clones in this sample may be carry-over from other donors' samples. The rearrangement uses TRBV30 and TRBJ2-7, with TRBD1 matching over 9 bases. The CDR3 loop reads CAWDRGGCEQYF. The DNA for the CDR3 is TGTGCCTGGGACAGGGGGGGATGCGAGCAGTACTTC.